Reported below is one T cell receptor beta chain. This sample stems from a study of identical twins. The germline gives CDR1 LGHDT, CDR2 YNNKEL (reference sequence). J gave up 4 bases and V 1 base, and 10 bases lay outside the gene matches. CDR3 length: 18 amino acids. It was template switching that added a universal primer site, and there were unique molecular identifiers on the cDNA. TCRdb analysed the 5' RACE reads with MiXCR anew, one entry per CDR3 protein. The table records about 1.7 million distinct CDR3 sequences, around 29% of them present only once. Sequences were obtained from cord blood. This chain joins TRBV3-1 and TRBJ2-5, with TRBD2 matching over 12 bases. This clonotype originated in a newborn girl in good health. The CDR3 loop is CASSQASVTSGSGETQYF. Here the CDR3 DNA reads TGTGCCAGCAGCCAAGCTTCCGTGACTAGCGGGAGTGGAGAGACCCAGTACTTC.